The sequence of this T cell receptor beta chain was determined in a study of T cell responses to AZD1222 COVID-19 vaccine. The overall study: Second-dose intervals of approximately 4 or approximately 12 weeks were pooled.

The CDR3 spans 13 residues. V shed 6 bases, J shed 4 bases, and the junction held 3 bases outside the gene matches. CDR1 and CDR2 from the germline V gene are MNHEY and SVGAGI. Data came from immunoSEQ multiplex PCR; TCRdb stores just in-frame clones and leaves some out. The sample includes 160,000 or so clones, roughly nine tenths of them seen just once. Broader study findings: Nearly half of unique spike-specific TCRs reportedly avoided B.1.351 and B.1.1.7 mutated regions. Clonal diversity was possibly underestimated, and white British individuals and females predominated among donors. None of the repertoires were sampled until the peak T cell response had passed.

Worth noting for this clone: Antigen unknown.

The sample consisted of peripheral blood, taken on day 0 of AZD1222 vaccination. This clonotype was obtained from an adult in good health. This rearrangement joins TRBV6-5 to TRBJ2-7; 10 bases align to TRBD2. CDR3 nucleotide sequence: TGTGCCAGCAGACCTAGCGGGGGATACGAGCAGTACTTC. Its protein product is CASRPSGGYEQYF.